This T cell receptor (beta chain) appears in the sequencing data of a study of T cell clusters in autoimmune cytopenias (dated by TCRdb to between 2017 and 2020). Notes on the research overall: Healthy donor controls had a mean age of around 52 years and a median age of approximately 62 years, with about half of the roughly 40 female. Per sample, TRB sequencing gave a median depth of around 53,000 reads and a median of approximately 2,400 distinct TRB clonotypes. Peripheral blood TRB and IGH repertoires were sequenced in autoimmune cytopenia patients at active disease and during treatment follow-up, alongside healthy, CLL and autoimmune hepatitis controls. The study was designed to test whether a disease-specific immune repertoire signature usable as a blood-based biomarker is carried by autoimmune cytopenia patients. Repertoires from autoimmune hepatitis patients were compared with those of about two dozen healthy donors matched for age and sex. For primary cytopenia, the controls were about two dozen age-matched healthy donors, and for secondary cytopenia, the controls were 14 age-matched CLL patients. General conclusions and limits of the study: TRB repertoire shifts, with less even repertoires in secondary cytopenia and CLL, mostly reflected lymphoma bias rather than autoimmunity. The T cell clusters were defined only in silico, and the functional role of the clusters was left to be validated experimentally. Compared with active autoimmune hepatitis patients, healthy donors had almost three times as many exclusive TRB clusters, a finding consistent with an autoimmunity-wide signature. The GLIPH analysis suggested a lack of physiological T cell clusters in primary autoimmune cytopenia patients, since some 52 clusters were exclusive to healthy donors whereas some 18 were exclusive to patients. In the comparison of secondary cytopenia with CLL, no cluster-lack signature showed up, apparently because the dominant lymphoma-associated repertoire masked the signature.

TRB rearrangements were amplified by multiplex PCR using a touch-down protocol with TRB-A and TRB-B primer pools mixed in one tube. Illumina adapters and sample indices were added to the amplicons through two consecutive PCR reactions using Phusion HS II polymerase. The amplicons were gel-purified using the NucleoSpin Gel and PCR Clean-up kit, after which quantification was performed by Qubit and quality was checked on an Agilent 2100 Bioanalyzer. Sequencing of the libraries was done on an Illumina MiSeq with paired-end, single-indexed, 600-cycle runs. In the paper's pipeline: TRB reads were aligned and assembled with MiXCR version 2.1.12 using the default MiXCR reference library. Each unique CDR3 nucleotide sequence defined a clone, and only productive sequences with at least two reads were analysed. Repertoire diversity was assessed with alpha-parameterized diversity profiles (alpha 0 to 5), including the Shannon (alpha 1) and Simpson (alpha 2) indices, which were computed with an R script. Combinatorial TRB VJ usage was computed with the tcR package and compared between cohorts by principal component analysis with ade4. TCRbeta CDR3s were clustered with GLIPH on cohort pairs matched by age and read depth, and cluster frequencies were compared by Wilcoxon test. TCRdb reprocessed the reads and lists each CDR3 protein sequence as a single entry, with no DNA. These V and J calls originate from TCRdb's pipeline instead of the authors' own analysis. This sample's listing comprises 5,500 to 6,500 distinct CDR3 sequences. In total, the top ten clones hold around 7.1% of the sample.

The CDR3 numbers 17 residues from cysteine through phenylalanine. No DNA is recorded. Each sample's TRB amplification started from roughly 270 ng of peripheral blood genomic DNA, which corresponds to tens of thousands of genome equivalents. Comments on this clonotype: What antigen it recognizes has not been identified.

A further study also used this sample, focusing on T cell repertoires in aging, cancer and after chemotherapy. From that second study: Donors spanned six age groups from 30 or younger to 70 or older, with at least three individuals per group. TCR repertoires from healthy donor controls were recorded over periods of several months to years and showed clear clonal overlap between repeated samplings. In total, the full dataset held several million TCR reads. Compared with age-matched healthy donors, untreated patients with either hematological or solid cancers had significantly lower TCR diversity in the blood along with higher clonality. In healthy donors, the drop in TCR diversity with age came mainly from a loss of richness, whereas in cancer patients a loss of evenness also played a part. In both cancer cohorts, the median generation probability rose over the chemotherapy interval, which suggests that the repertoire was reconstituted through rebound thymic output. According to the authors, the repertoire data do not permit conclusions about immunological memory after chemotherapy. The study profiled peripheral blood TCR beta repertoires from healthy donors and cancer patients to examine immunoaging and T cell reconstitution after chemotherapy. Alongside around 98 healthy donors serving as a reference group, the cohort included approximately 210 cancer patients, of whom 90 to 94 had hematological cancers and around 120 had solid cancers. MiXCR versions 2.12 and 3.0.5 were used to process the TRB sequences. Shannon diversity, evenness, clonality (one minus evenness), and alpha-parameterized diversity profiles from alpha 0 to 5 were included as repertoire metrics. The IGoR algorithm was used to calculate generation probabilities for clones in the paired samples taken before and after chemotherapy.

The chain was built from TRBV12-3 or TRBV12-4 and TRBJ1-5. The sequenced sample consisted of peripheral blood. This TCR derives from a human donor in good health. CDR3 loop: CASSPTPRSWGNQPQHF.